These 12 T cell receptor beta chains were all obtained from the same sample, sequenced in a study of blood T cell repertoires in COVID-19. Generated by immunoSEQ multiplex PCR, the TCRdb table keeps only in-frame clones and is missing some. The sample holds approximately 82,000 clones, approximately 75% seen once. The sample was peripheral blood. These receptor sequences come from a human donor in a cohort sampled during active COVID-19.

This clone was found a few times. The V and J genes are TRBV4-1 and TRBJ2-7, with D maybe TRBD2 (6 bases). The ends were cut back, 2 bases at V and 7 bases at J, with 18 bases in the middle. There are 15 residues in the CDR3. Germline assignment: CDR1 MGHRA and CDR2 YSYEKL. CDR3 DNA: TGCGCCAGCAGCCAATGGACCGGGGGTTCTCGAGAGCAGTACTTC. Its protein product is CASSQWTGGSREQYF.

The V call is TRBV6-6, the J call TRBJ1-3, with D uncertain. V lost 8 bases to trimming and J lost 2 bases, with 13 bases between them. The CDR3 contains 14 residues. CDR1 MNHNY and CDR2 SVGAGI come from the germline V gene (reference sequence). The CDR3 DNA reads TGTGCCAGCGGGTTTACGGGGACTGGAAACACCATATATTTT. Protein product: CASGFTGTGNTIYF.

V and J are TRBV3-1 (or the pseudogene TRBV3-2) and TRBJ2-7, with 7 bases matching TRBD1. This CDR3 comprises 14 residues. The V gene end was trimmed by 6 bases and the J gene end by 0 bases; junction bases not matched to a gene: 5. Germline CDR1 LGHDT, CDR2 YNNKEL (reference sequence). The CDR3 DNA is TGTGCCAGCAGGGCTAGGGACAGCTCCTACGAGCAGTACTTC. Translated, it gives CASRARDSSYEQYF.

The chain combines TRBV15 with TRBJ1-2; 7 bases are a match to TRBD1. CDR3 length equals 15 residues. The V gene end was trimmed by 0 bases and the J gene end by 2 bases; junction bases not matched to a gene: 3. Germline-derived CDR1 and CDR2 are LNHNV and YYDKDF (reference sequence). The CDR3 sequence: CATSREGTVNYGYTF. The CDR3 coding sequence is TGTGCCACCAGCAGAGAAGGGACAGTGAACTATGGCTACACCTTC.

This clone was found a few times. The chain joins TRBV5-6 to TRBJ1-2, with D unclear. V shed 4 bases and J shed 4 bases, with 8 bases lying between them. Germline V gene data show CDR1 as SGHDT and CDR2 as YYEEEE. This CDR3 has 12 amino acids. DNA for the CDR3: TGTGCCAGCAGCGCGGGATTCTATGGCTACACCTTC. It specifies CASSAGFYGYTF.

The DNA of the CDR3 is TGCGCCAGCAGCTGGGGGACAGGGTTAGTGGACACTGAAGCTTTCTTT. Its protein product is CASSWGTGLVDTEAFF. The chain couples TRBV5-1 to TRBJ1-1; 9 bases are shared with TRBD1. Germline CDR1 is SGHRS and CDR2 is YFSETQ. V shed 3 bases, J shed 3 bases, and the junction held 9 bases outside the gene matches. The CDR3 runs 16 residues.

The chain couples TRBV7-9 to TRBJ2-4; unclear D gene. Trimming removed 5 bases at V and 6 bases at J, with 8 bases between. Germline V lookup: CDR1 SEHNR, CDR2 FQNEAQ (reference sequence). The CDR3 is made up of 12 amino acids. For the CDR3, the DNA is TGTGCCAGCAGCCCCCCCGGAAACATTCAGTACTTC. Its protein is CASSPPGNIQYF.

DNA for the CDR3: TGTGCCACCAGTGATTTGAAGACTAGCGGGGGGACAGATACGCAGTATTTT. Translating it yields CATSDLKTSGGTDTQYF. J is TRBJ2-3 and V is TRBV24-1; 13 positions match TRBD2. The CDR3 runs 17 residues. J was trimmed by 3 bases and V by 0 bases; bases with no gene match: 2. Germline CDR1 and CDR2: KGHDR and SFDVKD.

The chain employs TRBV6-1 and TRBJ1-3; no clear D. Germline V gene sequence: CDR1 MNHNS, CDR2 SASEGT. V was pared by 1 base and J by 7 bases, with 11 bases between. The CDR3 covers 14 residues. The CDR3 spells CASSEGWGGNTIYF. In DNA form, the CDR3 reads TGTGCCAGCAGTGAAGGATGGGGAGGGAACACCATATATTTT.

V is TRBV5-4 and J is TRBJ1-5; 9 nucleotides line up with TRBD1. With 2 bases clipped from V and 4 bases from J, the junction kept 4 bases outside the gene matches. The germline V gene encodes CDR1 SGHNT and CDR2 YYREEE (reference sequence). The CDR3 contains 15 residues. In DNA, the CDR3 is TGTGCCAGCAGCTTCGGGACAGGGCGAAATCAGCCCCAGCATTTT. It translates to CASSFGTGRNQPQHF.

The chain recombines TRBV6-1 with TRBJ2-4; D unclear. V was clipped by 3 bases and J by 0 bases, with 3 bases between them. Germline lookup yields CDR1 MNHNS and CDR2 SASEGT. The CDR3 extends over 13 amino acids. The CDR3 nucleotides are TGTGCCAGCAGTGACGGAGCCAAAAACATTCAGTACTTC. Translating it yields CASSDGAKNIQYF.

This clone was recorded once. The chain carries TRBV18 and TRBJ1-2; 9 bases are shared with TRBD1. The CDR3 length is 16 residues. Germline V CDR1 and CDR2: KGHSH, LQKENI. V was clipped by 2 bases and J by 3 bases; unmatched bases: 7. The CDR3 here is CASSPFTGGYDYGYTF. In DNA form, the CDR3 reads TGTGCCAGCTCACCATTCACAGGGGGCTACGACTATGGCTACACCTTC. The entire variable domain, with the rest obtained from reference TRBV18 and TRBJ1-2, is as follows: NAGVMQNPRHLVRRRGQEARLRCSPMKGHSHVYWYRQLPEEGLKFMVYLQKENIIDESGMPKERFSAEFPKEGPSILRIQQVVRGDSAAYFCASSPFTGGYDYGYTFGSGTRLTVV.